Listed here are 14 T cell receptor beta chains from one sample, sequenced in a study of T-cell reconstitution after alpha-beta-depleted transplantation in children. For TCRbeta, the library was prepared with unique molecular identifiers. MiXCR, run by TCRdb on the PCR reads, gives a single entry per CDR3 protein. Of some 490,000 distinct CDR3 sequences listed, around 13% are singletons. Here the sequenced sample was PBMCs from the stem cell graft donor, taken from the stem cell graft. The receptors come from a human donor who donated a stem cell graft to a child with combined immunodeficiency.

This clonotype was detected a few times. The CDR3 sequence: CASSSSTGGVSYEQYF. CDR3 in DNA: TGTGCCAGCAGTTCCTCCACAGGGGGCGTCTCGTACGAGCAGTACTTC. The rearrangement joins TRBV6-5 to TRBJ2-7; 9 bases are a match to TRBD1. Unmatched junction bases numbered 11, after V lost 4 bases and J lost 4 bases. From germline, CDR1 is MNHEY and CDR2 SVGAGI. The CDR3 runs 16 residues.

This clonotype was found a few times. V usage is TRBV20-1 and J usage is TRBJ2-7, with D possibly called TRBD1 or TRBD2 (6 bases each). This CDR3 spans 13 amino acids. Germline loops: CDR1 DFQATT, CDR2 SNEGSKA (reference sequence). Deletions cut 6 bases from V and 3 bases from J, with 15 bases between. CDR3 DNA: TGCAGTGCCCAGAGGGGGGCTTTCTACGAGCAGTACTTC. As protein: CSAQRGAFYEQYF.

This clonotype appeared many times. The chain carries TRBV9 and TRBJ2-5, with D possibly called TRBD1 or TRBD2 (5 bases each). The CDR3 sequence is 13 residues long. Trimming stripped 0 bases from V and 5 bases from J, with 8 bases between. CDR1 and CDR2 (germline): SGDLS, YYNGEE. DNA of the CDR3: TGTGCCAGCAGCGTAGGAGGGGAGGAGACCCAGTACTTC. Its protein product is CASSVGGEETQYF.

V usage is TRBV5-1 and J usage is TRBJ2-2, with D possibly matching TRBD2 (6 bases). There are 15 residues in the CDR3. Trimming left V 4 bases short and J 3 bases short, with 13 bases between. Germline V CDR1 and CDR2: SGHRS, YFSETQ. The CDR3 sequence: CASSLRDSHTGELFF. DNA of the CDR3: TGCGCCAGCAGCCTTCGGGACTCGCACACCGGGGAGCTGTTTTTT.

This clonotype was detected many times. V gene TRBV28 combines with J gene TRBJ2-1; 8 nucleotides match TRBD2. CDR3 size: 14 residues. Per the germline V gene, CDR1 is MDHEN and CDR2 is SYDVKM. V was clipped by 10 bases and J by 0 bases; unmatched bases: 5. The CDR3 sequence is CAILAGSSYNEQFF. CDR3 nucleotide sequence: TGTGCCATCCTAGCGGGTAGCTCCTACAATGAGCAGTTCTTC.

This clonotype was detected many times. The rearrangement joins TRBV6-2 or TRBV6-3 to TRBJ2-2; D gene unclear. Germline V gene data show CDR1 as MNHEY and CDR2 as SVGEGT. The CDR3 length is 15 residues. V lost 4 bases and J lost 1, with 10 bases in between. The CDR3 loop is CASSLKLENTGELFF. For the CDR3, the DNA is TGTGCCAGCAGTTTAAAGTTGGAGAACACCGGGGAGCTGTTTTTT.

The chain couples TRBV7-2 to TRBJ2-7; TRBD2 matches at 16 bases. Germline CDR1 reads SGHTA; CDR2 reads FQGNSA. Losses at the gene ends were 5 bases for V and 3 bases for J; bases not matched to a gene: 7. CDR3 size: 17 residues. CDR3 DNA: TGTGCCAGCAGCCCAGGGACTAGCGGGGGGGCGTTCTACGAGCAGTACTTC. This codes for CASSPGTSGGAFYEQYF.

There are many counts of this clonotype. The chain combines TRBV29-1 with TRBJ2-7; 8 bases line up with TRBD1. The J segment lost 4 bases and the V segment lost 4 bases, leaving 6 bases of the junction unmatched. The CDR3 has 13 amino acids. CDR1 is SQVTM and CDR2 is ANQGSEA in the germline V gene. The CDR3 DNA is TGCAGCGTTGCCGGACAGGGAGGATACGAGCAGTACTTC. Amino acids: CSVAGQGGYEQYF.

There are many counts of this clonotype. The rearrangement joins TRBV9 to TRBJ2-7; TRBD1 or TRBD2 may be the D gene (5 bases each). The germline V gene has CDR1 SGDLS and CDR2 YYNGEE. The CDR3 loop spans 13 amino acids. Deletions cut 0 bases from V and 6 bases from J, with 10 bases between. The DNA of the CDR3 is TGTGCCAGCAGCGTAGGTGAGGGGACCGAGCAGTACTTC. Translation: CASSVGEGTEQYF.

Note on this clonotype: This could be a read error, since a much larger clone is one nucleotide away. The CDR3 carries no conserved terminal phenylalanine or tryptophan, so it likely arises from a read error. V and J are TRBV12-3 or TRBV12-4 and TRBJ1-5; possibly TRBD1 for D (5 bases). Trimming removed 6 bases at V and 5 bases at J, with 8 bases between. The CDR3 is 12 amino acids. The CDR3 loop reads CASSPRDQPQHY. Here the CDR3 DNA reads TGTGCCAGCAGCCCCAGGGATCAGCCCCAGCATTAT.

This clonotype has a handful of counts. The chain has TRBV7-2 and TRBJ2-6, with unresolved D. V was cut by 11 bases and J by 0 bases, with 11 bases left in between. The CDR3 consists of 14 residues. Germline V gene sequence: CDR1 SGHTA, CDR2 FQGNSA. CDR3 nucleotide sequence: TGTGCCCTACCAGGCTCCTCTGGGGCCAACGTCCTGACTTTC. The encoded protein is CALPGSSGANVLTF.

This chain connects TRBV5-1 to TRBJ2-5, with 7 nucleotides matching TRBD2. With V trimmed by 4 bases and J by 5 bases, 14 bases remained unmatched. From germline, CDR1 is SGHRS and CDR2 YFSETQ. The CDR3 length is 16 residues. The CDR3 sequence is CASSVGFETSFETQYF. As DNA, the CDR3 is TGCGCCAGCAGCGTTGGGTTTGAGACTAGCTTTGAGACCCAGTACTTC.

This clonotype was detected ten times or more. This rearrangement joins TRBV12-3 or TRBV12-4 to TRBJ1-2, with D possibly being TRBD1 (5 bases). V was clipped by 6 bases and J by 6 bases, with 14 bases between them. The CDR3 sequence is 13 residues long. The CDR3 is CASSLGGGHGYTF. The CDR3 nucleotides read TGTGCCAGCAGCCTGGGGGGAGGGCATGGCTACACCTTC.

This clonotype was recorded a few times. CDR3 in DNA: TGTGCCAGCAGTCCCCTCGGGCGGGGAAGCTCCTACAATGAGCAGTTCTTC. The encoded protein is CASSPLGRGSSYNEQFF. The rearrangement joins TRBV7-9 to TRBJ2-1, with D perhaps matching TRBD2 (6 bases). Germline assignment: CDR1 SEHNR and CDR2 FQNEAQ (reference sequence). The CDR3 covers 17 residues. Trimming shortened V by 6 bases and J by 0 bases, and 18 bases separated the two germline ends.